This T cell receptor (beta chain) came from a study of blood T cell repertoires in COVID-19. Looking at the study overall: Sites across the United States, Italy and Spain contributed samples from acute and convalescent COVID-19. Sources were T cells, B-cell-depleted T cells, or PBMCs; the material itself was cDNA or gDNA.

Patients in Seattle were enrolled during active infection, then followed longitudinally. This clone was seen a handful of times. V lost 1 base and J 4 bases, leaving 11 bases between the germline ends. Germline V gives CDR1 SGHKS, CDR2 YYEKEE (reference sequence). This CDR3 spans 15 amino acids. Per the original methods: Nucleated cell counts were estimated from reference gene primer amplification. Measured with immunoSEQ multiplex PCR; TCRdb has only the in-frame clones, and not every one. D and trimming come from the DNA, and the V and J calls and clone size come from that table. The profile shows some 100,000 clones, 85% to 90% of them singletons.

This chain links TRBV5-5 with TRBJ2-2; D is possibly TRBD1 (6 bases). This receptor was obtained from a man aged 45-65 years with COVID-19, enrolled during active disease. Sequencing was carried out using peripheral blood. Here the CDR3 reads CASSLMGAGTGELFF. The CDR3 bases are TGTGCCAGCAGCTTGATGGGGGCGGGCACCGGGGAGCTGTTTTTT.